This T cell receptor (beta chain) was found in a study of OX40 agonist ivuxolimab in advanced cancers. Overall study findings and caveats: Some patients without response likewise showed low normalized clonal expansion. Expanded clones were, on average, more numerous in CD8+ T cells than in CD4+. Antigen specificity was not determined for the expanded peripheral T cells.

Blood draws occurred at baseline, cycle 4 day 1, and cycle 7 day 1. Between the trimmed V and J ends, which lost 2 bases and 2 bases, there was a span of 6 bases. The CDR3 runs 14 residues. CDR1 KGHSH and CDR2 LQKENI come from the germline V gene. This clone was recorded only once. What it binds is unknown. Using immunoSEQ multiplex PCR, the repertoire was profiled, and TCRdb retains in-frame clones only, with some absent. The table lists roughly 100,000 clones, approximately 95% of them singletons, with around 2% in the top ten. The specimen was CD4+ or CD8+ T cells sorted from blood, collected in a trial of the OX40 agonist ivuxolimab. The clonotype originates from an adult with an advanced solid tumor such as melanoma, head and neck, liver or kidney cancer. The chain couples TRBV18 to TRBJ1-4; D is ambiguous. In nucleotides, the CDR3 is TGTGCCAGCTCACCAGAGTTTACTAATGAAAAACTGTTTTTT. Encoded protein: CASSPEFTNEKLFF.